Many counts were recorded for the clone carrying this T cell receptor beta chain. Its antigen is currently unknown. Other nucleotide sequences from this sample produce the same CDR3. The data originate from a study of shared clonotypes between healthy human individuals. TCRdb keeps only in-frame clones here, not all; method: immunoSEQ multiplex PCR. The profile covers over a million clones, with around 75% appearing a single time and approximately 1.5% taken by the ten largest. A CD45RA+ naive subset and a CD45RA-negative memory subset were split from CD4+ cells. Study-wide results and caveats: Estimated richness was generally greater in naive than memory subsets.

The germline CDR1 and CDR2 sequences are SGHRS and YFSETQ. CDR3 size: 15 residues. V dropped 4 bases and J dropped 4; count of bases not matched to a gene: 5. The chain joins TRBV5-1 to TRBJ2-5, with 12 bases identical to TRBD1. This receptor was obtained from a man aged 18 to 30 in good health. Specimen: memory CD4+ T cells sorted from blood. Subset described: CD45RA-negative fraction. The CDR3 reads CASSRGTGGRETQYF. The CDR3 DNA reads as TGCGCCAGCAGCAGGGGGACAGGGGGCCGAGAGACCCAGTACTTC.